There are a few counts of the clone carrying this TCR beta chain. Its specificity is unknown. As defined, naive CD8 cells were CD45RO-negative and positively selected for CCR7, with terminally differentiated effector memory CD45RA+ cells excluded. The sample originates from a study of shared clonotypes between healthy human individuals. Study background: CD4 naive and CD4 memory each took three plates per donor, while CD8 naive took two and CD8 memory one.

There are 14 residues in the CDR3. Trimming took 2 bases from V and 0 from J, leaving 8 bases between them. Germline lookup yields CDR1 SGHRS and CDR2 YFSETQ. An assay was performed, and its level was deep. Sequencing was performed with immunoSEQ multiplex PCR; in TCRdb, only in-frame clones are kept and a portion is missing. The sample lists about 2.1 million clones, roughly 91% occurring once. Notes on the study in general: Only blood was sampled, and tissue TCR repertoires likely differ from blood ones.

The rearrangement uses TRBV5-1 and TRBJ1-1; D not resolved. The receptor was derived from a young man in good health. Some clones in this sample may be carry-over from other donors' samples. The sample consisted of naive CD8+ T cells from PBMCs. The CDR3 nucleotides are TGCGCCAGCAGCTTCCAGTACATGAACACTGAAGCTTTCTTT. This encodes CASSFQYMNTEAFF.